This T cell receptor beta chain derives from a study of glioma-infiltrating T cells. Germline V gene sequence: CDR1 SGHTA, CDR2 FQGNSA. V dropped 1 base and J dropped 0 bases, with 13 bases sitting between them. This CDR3 has 17 residues. Using RNA template, CDR3s of TCR alpha and beta were amplified with iRepertoire arm-PCR. TCRdb reprocessed the multiplex PCR reads with MiXCR, giving one entry per CDR3 protein. The sample consists of approximately 20,000 distinct CDR3 sequences, approximately 23% of them appearing once. The sample holds a few counts of this clonotype. Sequenced input: glioma tissue, nonneoplastic brain tissue, or PBMCs (not recorded which). This clonotype originated in a human donor with low-grade glioma or glioblastoma, undergoing nonglioma brain surgery, or in good health (not recorded which). The rearrangement joins TRBV7-2 to TRBJ1-3; D ambiguous. The CDR3 loop is CASSLVRRGGSGNTIYF. Here the CDR3 DNA reads TGTGCCAGCAGCTTAGTTCGGCGCGGCGGCTCTGGAAACACCATATATTTT. Full variable domain (rest looked up from reference TRBV7-2 and TRBJ1-3): GAGVSQSPSNKVTEKGKDVELRCDPISGHTALYWYRQSLGQGLEFLIYFQGNSAPDKSGLPSDRFSAERTGGSVSTLTIQRTQQEDSAVYLCASSLVRRGGSGNTIYFGEGSWLTVV.